These 6 T cell receptor beta chains share one sample of origin, sequenced in a study of CD8+ T cells in alopecia areata. Extraction and reverse transcription of RNA yielded cDNA as the sequencing template. Some clones are missing from TCRdb's copy, which holds only in-frame ones; the method was immunoSEQ multiplex PCR. The sample consists of about 97,000 clones, 41% of them appearing once. The sample taken for sequencing was CD4+ T cells sorted from blood. The receptors derive from a human donor with alopecia areata.

This clone showed up just a few times. In DNA form, the CDR3 reads TGTGCCAGCAGTTTATTTCTGGGTGTCGGACAGGGTAGTGGCTACACCTTC. Residues: CASSLFLGVGQGSGYTF. The J gene is TRBJ1-2, the V gene TRBV28; 8 bases fit TRBD1. This CDR3 has 17 residues. Germline V gives CDR1 MDHEN, CDR2 SYDVKM. V gave up 1 base and J gave up 7 bases; unmatched junction bases: 14.

The chain recombines TRBV30 with TRBJ2-3, with D unresolved. Germline assignment: CDR1 GTSNPN and CDR2 SVGIG (reference sequence). This CDR3 spans 11 amino acids. Trimming took 2 bases from V and 10 from J, leaving 10 bases between them. CDR3 region: CAWSYARAQYF. CDR3 nucleotide sequence: TGTGCCTGGAGTTATGCCCGTGCGCAGTATTTT.

The chain couples TRBV7-2 to TRBJ1-5; 9 nucleotides line up with TRBD1. With 5 bases clipped from V and 6 bases from J, the junction kept 5 bases outside the gene matches. Germline CDR1 is SGHTA and CDR2 is FQGNSA. This CDR3 contains 14 residues. DNA of the CDR3: TGTGCCAGCAGCCCAGGACAGGGGAGTCAGCCCCAGCATTTT. Its translation is CASSPGQGSQPQHF.

This chain uses TRBV10-3 with TRBJ2-5; 9 bases line up with TRBD2. Germline lookup yields CDR1 ENHRY and CDR2 SYGVKD. Trimming at V came to 1 base and at J to 5 bases, leaving 8 bases not matched to a gene. This CDR3 has 16 amino acids. CDR3 DNA sequence: TGTGCCATCAGTGAGTTGTCGCGGGGGGGCCGTGAGACCCAGTACTTC. Translating it yields CAISELSRGGRETQYF.

The chain is built from TRBV27 and TRBJ1-1, with D unresolved. CDR1 is MNHEY, CDR2 SMNVEV, per germline (reference sequence). V was pared by 5 bases and J by 0 bases, with 19 bases between. This CDR3 has 17 amino acids. CDR3 residues: CASSPILTFDMNTEAFF. CDR3 coding DNA: TGTGCCAGCAGTCCAATTCTGACGTTCGATATGAACACTGAAGCTTTCTTT.

The rearrangement links TRBV27 to TRBJ2-3, with TRBD2 matching 11 bases. J lost 4 bases, V lost 6 bases, and 21 bases had no gene match. Germline V gene data show CDR1 as MNHEY and CDR2 as SMNVEV (reference sequence). The CDR3 has 20 amino acids. The CDR3 protein is CASSQNLPGLAVLRADTQYF. In DNA form, the CDR3 reads TGTGCCAGCAGCCAGAATCTTCCGGGACTAGCGGTCCTGCGCGCAGATACGCAGTATTTT.